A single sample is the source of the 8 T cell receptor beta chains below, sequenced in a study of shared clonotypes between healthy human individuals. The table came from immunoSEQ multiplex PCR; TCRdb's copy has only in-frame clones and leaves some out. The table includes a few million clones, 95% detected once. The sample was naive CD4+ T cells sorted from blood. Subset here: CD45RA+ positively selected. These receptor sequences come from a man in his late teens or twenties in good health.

CDR3 sequence: CASSRGQGFPYEQYF. The CDR3 coding sequence is TGTGCCAGCAGCAGGGGACAGGGGTTCCCCTACGAGCAGTACTTC. J is TRBJ2-7 and V is TRBV28, with 10 positions matching TRBD1. With V trimmed by 6 bases and J by 2 bases, 7 bases remained unmatched. This CDR3 region has 15 residues. Germline V gives CDR1 MDHEN, CDR2 SYDVKM.

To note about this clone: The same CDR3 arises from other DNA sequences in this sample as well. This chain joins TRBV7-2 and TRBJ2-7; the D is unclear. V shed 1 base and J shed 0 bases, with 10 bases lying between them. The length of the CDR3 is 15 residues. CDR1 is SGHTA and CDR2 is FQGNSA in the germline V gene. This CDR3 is CASSLDGSSSYEQYF. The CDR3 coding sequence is TGTGCCAGCAGCTTAGACGGTAGCAGCTCCTACGAGCAGTACTTC.

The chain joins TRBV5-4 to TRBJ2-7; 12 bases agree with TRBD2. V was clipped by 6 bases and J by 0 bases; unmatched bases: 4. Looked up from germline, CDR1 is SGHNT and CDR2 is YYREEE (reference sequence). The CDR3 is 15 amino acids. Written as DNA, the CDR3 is TGTGCCAGCACCCTAGCGGGGGGGAGCTCCTACGAGCAGTACTTC. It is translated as CASTLAGGSSYEQYF.

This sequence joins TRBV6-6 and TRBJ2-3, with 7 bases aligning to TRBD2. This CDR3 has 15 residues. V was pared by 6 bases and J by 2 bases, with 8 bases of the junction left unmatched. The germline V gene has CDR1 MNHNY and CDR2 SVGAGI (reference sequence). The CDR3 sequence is CASSREGRITDTQYF. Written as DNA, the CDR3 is TGTGCCAGCAGCAGGGAGGGCCGGATCACAGATACGCAGTATTTT.

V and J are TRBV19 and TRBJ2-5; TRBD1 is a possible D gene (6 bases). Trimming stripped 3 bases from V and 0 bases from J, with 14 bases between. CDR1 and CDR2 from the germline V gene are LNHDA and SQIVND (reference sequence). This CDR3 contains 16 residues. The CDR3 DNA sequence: TGTGCCAGTAGTATCACCGGGACAAAGTACCAAGAGACCCAGTACTTC. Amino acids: CASSITGTKYQETQYF.

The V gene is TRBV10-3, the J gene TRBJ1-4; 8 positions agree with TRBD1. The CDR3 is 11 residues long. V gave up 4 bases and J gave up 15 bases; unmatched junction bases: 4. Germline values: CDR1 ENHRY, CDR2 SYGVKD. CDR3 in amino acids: CAISAGQAMFF. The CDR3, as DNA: TGTGCCATCAGTGCGGGACAGGCTATGTTTTTT.

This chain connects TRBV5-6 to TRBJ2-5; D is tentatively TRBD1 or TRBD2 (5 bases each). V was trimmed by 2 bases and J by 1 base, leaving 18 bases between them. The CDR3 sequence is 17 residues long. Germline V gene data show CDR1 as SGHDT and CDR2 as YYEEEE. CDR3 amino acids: CASSFSRDRGAQETQYF. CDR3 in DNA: TGTGCCAGCAGCTTCAGCAGGGATAGAGGGGCCCAAGAGACCCAGTACTTC.

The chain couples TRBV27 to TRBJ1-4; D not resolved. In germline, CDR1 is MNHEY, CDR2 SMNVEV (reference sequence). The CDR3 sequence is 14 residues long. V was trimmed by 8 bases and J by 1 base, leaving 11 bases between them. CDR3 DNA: TGTGCCAGCGCCCTTCGAGGAACTAATGAAAAACTGTTTTTT. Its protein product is CASALRGTNEKLFF.